This entry lists 10 T cell receptor beta chains sequenced from one sample in a study of shared clonotypes between healthy human individuals. This table comes from immunoSEQ multiplex PCR, and its TCRdb copy is limited to in-frame clones, with some not included. This table holds about 2 million clones, just under 95% found once. Terminally differentiated effector memory CD45RA+ cells were excluded by CCR7 positive selection of CD45RO-negative cells. The sample consisted of naive CD8+ T cells sorted from blood. Receptor source: a man aged 18 to 30 in good health.

The rearrangement links TRBV9 to TRBJ1-2; 7 bases line up with TRBD1. V was clipped by 3 bases and J by 4 bases; unmatched bases: 9. The CDR3 sequence is 15 residues long. Per germline, CDR1 SGDLS and CDR2 YYNGEE. CDR3 in amino acids: CASSASGTAFYGYTF. DNA for the CDR3: TGTGCCAGCAGCGCCTCCGGGACAGCTTTCTATGGCTACACCTTC.

The CDR3 protein is CASSLVPTEGPEAFF. As DNA, the CDR3 is TGTGCCAGCAGCTTGGTCCCGACCGAGGGGCCTGAAGCTTTCTTT. This chain uses TRBV5-5 with TRBJ1-1; the D gene is possibly TRBD1 (5 bases). Germline lookup yields CDR1 SGHKS and CDR2 YYEKEE (reference sequence). The V gene lost 0 bases and the J gene lost 6 bases, with 15 bases spanning the gap. The length of the CDR3 is 15 residues.

A word on this clone: The junction departs from the called germline gene at one end, perhaps through a read error. The chain employs TRBV7-2 and TRBJ2-5; 7 nucleotides align to TRBD2. Germline CDR1 is SGHTA and CDR2 is FQGNSA. CDR3 length: 16 amino acids. CDR3 nucleotides: TGTGCCAGCAGCCTAGCGGAGGCGTCTCTCCAAGAGACCCAGTACTTC. This sequence encodes CASSLAEASLQETQYF.

V and J are TRBV11-1 and TRBJ1-5; TRBD1 agrees at 10 bases. Germline CDR1 and CDR2: SGHAT and FQDESV (reference sequence). With 5 bases clipped from V and 4 bases from J, the junction kept 5 bases outside the gene matches. This CDR3 has 15 residues. CDR3 loop: CASSPRTGGNQPQHF. CDR3 in DNA: TGTGCCAGCAGCCCACGGACAGGGGGGAATCAGCCCCAGCATTTT.

The V and J genes are TRBV27 and TRBJ1-2; D call uncertain. From germline, CDR1 is MNHEY and CDR2 SMNVEV (reference sequence). Trimming took 5 bases from V and 5 from J, leaving 18 bases between them. The CDR3 has 15 residues. The CDR3 loop is CASSLIPMTQYGYTF. The CDR3 DNA sequence: TGTGCCAGCAGTCTCATCCCGATGACCCAGTATGGCTACACCTTC.

This clone has only one observation. The chain has TRBV10-3 and TRBJ2-1; 7 positions agree with TRBD1. Germline CDR1 and CDR2: ENHRY and SYGVKD. J lost 4 bases, V lost 7 bases, and 4 bases had no gene match. This CDR3 comprises 13 residues. In nucleotides, the CDR3 is TGTGCCATCACAGGGACAGCGTACAATGAGCAGTTCTTC. Amino acid sequence: CAITGTAYNEQFF.

This rearrangement joins TRBV29-1 to TRBJ1-1; D uncertain. CDR3 length: 10 amino acids. V shed 4 bases and J shed 6 bases, with 6 bases lying between them. CDR1 is SQVTM and CDR2 is ANQGSEA in the germline V gene. The CDR3 loop reads CSVVTAEAFF. The CDR3 nucleotides are TGCAGCGTTGTCACCGCTGAAGCTTTCTTT.

V is TRBV9 and J is TRBJ2-5; no definite D call. The CDR3 spans 15 residues. CDR1 and CDR2 from the germline V gene are SGDLS and YYNGEE. V lost 3 bases to trimming and J lost 1 base, with 13 bases between them. The CDR3 spells CASSADSTRQETQYF. The CDR3 bases are TGTGCCAGCAGCGCTGATTCGACTCGCCAAGAGACCCAGTACTTC.

J is TRBJ2-1 and V is TRBV30; 14 nucleotides line up with TRBD2. The germline gives CDR1 GTSNPN, CDR2 SVGIG (reference sequence). The trim removed 5 bases at V and 8 bases at J, leaving 8 bases unmatched. The CDR3 runs 15 residues. In DNA, the CDR3 is TGTGCCTGGGGAAAGGGACTAGCGGGAGACGATGAGCAGTTCTTC. Translation: CAWGKGLAGDDEQFF.

The chain employs TRBV10-2 and TRBJ2-7; the match to TRBD2 covers 8 bases. CDR1 is WSHSY and CDR2 is SAAADI in the germline V gene. After removal of 8 bases from V and 4 bases from J, the junction contained 7 bases not matched to a gene. This CDR3 region has 13 residues. The CDR3 region is CASSGTSVYEQYF. DNA of the CDR3: TGCGCCAGCTCCGGGACTAGTGTATACGAGCAGTACTTC.